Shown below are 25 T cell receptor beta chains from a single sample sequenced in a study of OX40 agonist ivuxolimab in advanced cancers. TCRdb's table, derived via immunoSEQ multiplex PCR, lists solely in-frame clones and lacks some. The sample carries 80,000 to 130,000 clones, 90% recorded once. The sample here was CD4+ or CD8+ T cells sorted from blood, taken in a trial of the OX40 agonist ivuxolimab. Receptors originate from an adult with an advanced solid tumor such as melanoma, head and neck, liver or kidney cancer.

CDR3 sequence: CAISPAPPSYEQYF. The CDR3 coding sequence is TGTGCCATCAGTCCAGCCCCCCCCTCCTACGAGCAGTACTTC. The V gene is TRBV10-3, the J gene TRBJ2-7; D is ambiguous. CDR1 is ENHRY, CDR2 SYGVKD, per germline. There are 14 residues in the CDR3. Trimming took 5 bases from V and 0 from J, leaving 11 bases between them.

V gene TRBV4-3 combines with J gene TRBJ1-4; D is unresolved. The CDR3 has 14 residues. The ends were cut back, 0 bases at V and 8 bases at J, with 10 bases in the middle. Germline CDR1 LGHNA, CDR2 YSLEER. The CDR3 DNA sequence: TGCGCCAGCAGCCAAGATTTTGGACCAGAAAAACTGTTTTTT. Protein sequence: CASSQDFGPEKLFF.

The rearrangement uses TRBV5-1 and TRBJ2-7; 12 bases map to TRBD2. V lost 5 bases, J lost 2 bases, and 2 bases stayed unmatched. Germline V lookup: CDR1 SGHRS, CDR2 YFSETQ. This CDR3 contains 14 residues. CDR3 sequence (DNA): TGCGCCAGCAGACGGACTAGCGGGACCTACGAGCAGTACTTC. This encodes CASRRTSGTYEQYF.

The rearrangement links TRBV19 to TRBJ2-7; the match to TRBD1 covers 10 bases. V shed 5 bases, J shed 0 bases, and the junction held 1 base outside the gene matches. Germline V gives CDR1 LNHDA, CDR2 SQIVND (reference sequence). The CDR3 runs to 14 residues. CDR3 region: CASSDRGLSYEQYF. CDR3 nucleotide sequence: TGTGCCAGTAGTGACAGGGGGCTCTCCTACGAGCAGTACTTC.

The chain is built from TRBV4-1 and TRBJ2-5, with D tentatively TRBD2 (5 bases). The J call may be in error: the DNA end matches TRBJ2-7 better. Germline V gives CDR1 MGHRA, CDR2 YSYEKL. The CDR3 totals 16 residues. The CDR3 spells CASSQETRRQSYEQYF. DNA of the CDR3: TGCGCCAGCAGCCAAGAGACGCGGAGGCAGAGCTACGAGCAGTACTTC.

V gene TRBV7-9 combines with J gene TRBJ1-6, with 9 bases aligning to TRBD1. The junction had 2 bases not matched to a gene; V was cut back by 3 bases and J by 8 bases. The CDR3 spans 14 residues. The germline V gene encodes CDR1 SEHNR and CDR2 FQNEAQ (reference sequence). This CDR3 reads CASSLDRGYSPLHF. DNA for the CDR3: TGTGCCAGCAGCTTGGACAGGGGATATTCACCCCTCCACTTT.

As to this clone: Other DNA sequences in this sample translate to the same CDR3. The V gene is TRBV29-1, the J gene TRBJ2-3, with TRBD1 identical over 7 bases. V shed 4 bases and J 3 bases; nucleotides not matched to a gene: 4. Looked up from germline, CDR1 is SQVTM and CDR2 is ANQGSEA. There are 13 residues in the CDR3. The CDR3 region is CSVARGPTDTQYF. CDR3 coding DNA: TGCAGCGTTGCTAGGGGGCCGACAGATACGCAGTATTTT.

The CDR3 loop reads CASSLGGPIGEPQHF. As DNA, the CDR3 is TGTGCCAGCAGTTTGGGGGGTCCGATAGGGGAGCCCCAGCATTTT. V and J are TRBV27 and TRBJ1-5, with a weak D call TRBD1 (5 bases). CDR3 length: 15 residues. The germline V and J ends were trimmed by 3 bases and 8 bases, with 17 bases remaining between them. The germline V gene encodes CDR1 MNHEY and CDR2 SMNVEV (reference sequence).

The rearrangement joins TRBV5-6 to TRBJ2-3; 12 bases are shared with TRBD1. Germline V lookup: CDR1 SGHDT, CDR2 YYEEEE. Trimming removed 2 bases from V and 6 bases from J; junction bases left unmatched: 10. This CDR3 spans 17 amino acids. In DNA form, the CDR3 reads TGTGCCAGCAGCTTCCTCCGGGACAGGGGGCTGTCCGATACGCAGTATTTT. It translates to CASSFLRDRGLSDTQYF.

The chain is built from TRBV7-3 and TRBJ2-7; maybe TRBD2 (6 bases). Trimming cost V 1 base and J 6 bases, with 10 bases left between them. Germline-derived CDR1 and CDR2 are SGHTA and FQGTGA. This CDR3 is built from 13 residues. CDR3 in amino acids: CASSLMEGSEQYF. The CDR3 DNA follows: TGTGCCAGCAGCTTAATGGAGGGCTCCGAGCAGTACTTC.

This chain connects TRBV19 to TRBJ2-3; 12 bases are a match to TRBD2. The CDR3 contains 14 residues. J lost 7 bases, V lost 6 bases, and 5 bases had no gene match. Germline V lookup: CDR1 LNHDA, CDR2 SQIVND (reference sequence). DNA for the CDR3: TGTGCCAGTAGCCCGACTAGCGGGAGAAATACGCAGTATTTT. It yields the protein CASSPTSGRNTQYF.

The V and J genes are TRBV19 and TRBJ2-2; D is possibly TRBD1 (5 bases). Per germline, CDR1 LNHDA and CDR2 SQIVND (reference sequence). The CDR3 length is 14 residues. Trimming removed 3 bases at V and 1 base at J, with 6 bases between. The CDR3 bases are TGTGCCAGTAGTATCGGACAGAACACCGGGGAGCTGTTTTTT. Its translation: CASSIGQNTGELFF.

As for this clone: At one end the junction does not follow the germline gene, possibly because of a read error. The CDR3 DNA is TGTGCCGGCAGCCCCAGGAAAGAGACCCAGTACTTC. Amino acids: CAGSPRKETQYF. The J gene is TRBJ2-5, the V gene TRBV5-8; D uncertain. This CDR3 spans 12 amino acids. CDR1 is SGHTS and CDR2 is YDEGEE in the germline V gene.

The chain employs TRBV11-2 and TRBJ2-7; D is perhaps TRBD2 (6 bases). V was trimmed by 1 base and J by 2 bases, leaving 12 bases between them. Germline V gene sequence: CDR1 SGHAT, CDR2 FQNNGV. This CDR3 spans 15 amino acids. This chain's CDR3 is CASSLVGGKAYEQYF. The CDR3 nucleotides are TGTGCCAGCAGCTTAGTTGGCGGGAAGGCCTACGAGCAGTACTTC.

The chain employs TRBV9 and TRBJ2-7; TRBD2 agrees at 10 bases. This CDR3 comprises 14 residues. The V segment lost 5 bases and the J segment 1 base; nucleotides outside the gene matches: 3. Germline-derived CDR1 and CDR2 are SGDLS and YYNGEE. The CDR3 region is CASSRGLASYEQYF. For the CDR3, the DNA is TGTGCCAGCAGTCGGGGACTAGCGTCCTACGAGCAGTACTTC.

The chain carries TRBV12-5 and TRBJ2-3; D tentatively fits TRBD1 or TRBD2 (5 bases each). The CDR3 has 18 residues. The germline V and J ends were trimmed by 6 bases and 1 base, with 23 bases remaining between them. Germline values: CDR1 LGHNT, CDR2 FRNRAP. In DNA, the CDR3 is TGTGCTAGTGGGCGAACCCGGGACGGTACAATCGGCACAGATACGCAGTATTTT. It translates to CASGRTRDGTIGTDTQYF.

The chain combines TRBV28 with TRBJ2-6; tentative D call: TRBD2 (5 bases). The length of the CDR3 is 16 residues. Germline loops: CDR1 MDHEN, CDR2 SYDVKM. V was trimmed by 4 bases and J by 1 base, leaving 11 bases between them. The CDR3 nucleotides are TGTGCCAGCAGTTCACCGTGGACTTCTGGGGCCAACGTCCTGACTTTC. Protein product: CASSSPWTSGANVLTF.

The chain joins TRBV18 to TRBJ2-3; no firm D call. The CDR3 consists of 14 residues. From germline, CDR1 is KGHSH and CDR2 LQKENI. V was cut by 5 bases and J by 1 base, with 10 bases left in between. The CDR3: CASSSIGGTDTQYF. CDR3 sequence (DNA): TGTGCCAGCTCATCGATAGGCGGCACAGATACGCAGTATTTT.

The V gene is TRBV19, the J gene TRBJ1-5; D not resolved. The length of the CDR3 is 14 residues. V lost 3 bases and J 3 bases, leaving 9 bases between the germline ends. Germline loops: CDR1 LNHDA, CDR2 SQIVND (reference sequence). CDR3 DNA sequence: TGTGCCAGTAGTATTACAGTTAACAATCAGCCCCAGCATTTT. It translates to CASSITVNNQPQHF.

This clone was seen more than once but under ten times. The CDR3 DNA follows: TGTGCCAGCAGCGGGGACAGGTGGAACACTGAAGCTTTCTTT. It translates to CASSGDRWNTEAFF. V usage is TRBV9 and J usage is TRBJ1-1; TRBD1 matches at 8 bases. Germline V lookup: CDR1 SGDLS, CDR2 YYNGEE. Losses at the gene ends were 3 bases for V and 1 base for J; bases not matched to a gene: 2. The CDR3 consists of 14 residues.

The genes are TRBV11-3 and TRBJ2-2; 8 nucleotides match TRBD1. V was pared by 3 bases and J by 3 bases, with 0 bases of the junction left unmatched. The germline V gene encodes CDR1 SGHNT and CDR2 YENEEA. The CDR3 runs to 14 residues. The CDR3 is CASSLDRDTGELFF. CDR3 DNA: TGTGCCAGCAGCTTGGACAGGGACACCGGGGAGCTGTTTTTT.

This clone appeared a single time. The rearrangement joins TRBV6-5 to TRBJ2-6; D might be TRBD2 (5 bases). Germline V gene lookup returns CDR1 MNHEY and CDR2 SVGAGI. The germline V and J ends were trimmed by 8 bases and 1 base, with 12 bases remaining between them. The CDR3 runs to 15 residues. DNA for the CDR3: TGTGCCAGCCGGGAACTCCTTTCTGGGGCCAACGTCCTGACTTTC. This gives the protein CASRELLSGANVLTF.

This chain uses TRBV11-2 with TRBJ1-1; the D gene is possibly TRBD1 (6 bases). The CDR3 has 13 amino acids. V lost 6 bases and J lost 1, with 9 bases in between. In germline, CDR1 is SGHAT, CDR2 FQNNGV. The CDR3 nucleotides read TGTGCCAGCAGATCGGGACAGAACACTGAAGCTTTCTTT. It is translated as CASRSGQNTEAFF.

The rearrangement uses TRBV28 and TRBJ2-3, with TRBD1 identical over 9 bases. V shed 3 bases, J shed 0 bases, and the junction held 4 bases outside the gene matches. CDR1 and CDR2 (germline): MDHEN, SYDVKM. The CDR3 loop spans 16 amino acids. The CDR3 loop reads CASSLAGTGSTDTQYF. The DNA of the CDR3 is TGTGCCAGCAGTTTGGCCGGGACAGGGAGCACAGATACGCAGTATTTT.

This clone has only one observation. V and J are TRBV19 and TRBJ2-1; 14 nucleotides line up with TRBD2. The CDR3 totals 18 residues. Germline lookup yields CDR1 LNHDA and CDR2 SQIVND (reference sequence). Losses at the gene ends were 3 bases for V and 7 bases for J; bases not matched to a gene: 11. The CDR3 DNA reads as TGTGCCAGTAGTATTAGGAGACTAGCGGGAGGGGTCGCTAATGAGCAGTTCTTC. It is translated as CASSIRRLAGGVANEQFF.